Presented here are 30 T cell receptor beta chains from one specimen sequenced in a study of identical twins (dated by TCRdb to 2016 to 2017). Libraries came from 5' RACE. TCRdb lists the instrument as Illumina HiSeq 2000. TCRdb reran the public reads through fastp at Q25 and MiXCR, keeping productive beta chains. Rows merge per CDR3 protein into single entries with the most common DNA and genes. Recorded for this sample are 450,000 to 650,000 distinct CDR3 sequences; about 16% of them occurred a single time. The top ten clonotypes cover 0.44% of the sample. These data are also associated with another study on yellow fever vaccine responses in identical twins.

The sequenced sample was CD4+ T cells sorted from blood. These receptors were obtained from a woman aged 18-30 years in good health.

J is TRBJ2-1 and V is TRBV11-2, with TRBD2 matching over 8 bases. Germline values: CDR1 SGHAT, CDR2 FQNNGV. The CDR3 spans 13 residues. Trimming took 8 bases from V and 3 from J; bases not matched to a gene: 3. The CDR3 spells CASGGGHYNEQFF. The CDR3, as DNA: TGTGCCAGCGGCGGGGGGCACTACAATGAGCAGTTCTTC. The full variable domain, rest sourced from reference TRBV11-2 and TRBJ2-1, is EAGVAQSPRYKIIEKRQSVAFWCNPISGHATLYWYQQILGQGPKLLIQFQNNGVVDDSQLPKDRFSAERLKGVDSTLKIQPAKLEDSAVYLCASGGGHYNEQFFGPGTRLTVL.

This clonotype was seen a handful of times. This chain uses TRBV28 with TRBJ2-7; the match to TRBD2 covers 13 bases. Per germline, CDR1 MDHEN and CDR2 SYDVKM. Germline trimming cut 6 bases from V and 3 bases from J; bases unmatched to any gene: 2. This CDR3 is built from 14 residues. CDR3 sequence reads: CASRLAGGFYEQYF. CDR3 coding DNA: TGTGCCAGCAGACTAGCGGGAGGGTTCTACGAGCAGTACTTC. The full variable domain, with the rest looked up from reference TRBV28 and TRBJ2-7, is DVKVTQSSRYLVKRTGEKVFLECVQDMDHENMFWYRQDPGLGLRLIYFSYDVKMKEKGDIPEGYSVSREKKERFSLILESASTNQTSMYLCASRLAGGFYEQYFGPGTRLTVT.

This clonotype was found a few times. The V gene is TRBV29-1, the J gene TRBJ2-1; possibly TRBD1 or TRBD2 for D (5 bases each). Germline V gene sequence: CDR1 SQVTM, CDR2 ANQGSEA. Between the trimmed V and J ends, which lost 4 bases and 0 bases, there was a span of 10 bases. CDR3 size: 14 residues. DNA for the CDR3: TGCAGCGTTGCAAGGGACGGCTCCTACAATGAGCAGTTCTTC. The encoded protein is CSVARDGSYNEQFF.

V is TRBV7-6 and J is TRBJ2-5, with TRBD2 matching 9 bases. The CDR3 has 15 residues. The germline CDR1 and CDR2 sequences are SGHVS and FNYEAQ. The V gene end was trimmed by 3 bases and the J gene end by 4 bases; junction bases not matched to a gene: 6. CDR3 amino acids: CASSLLSGSGETQYF. The DNA of the CDR3 is TGTGCCAGCAGCTTGCTTAGCGGGAGTGGAGAGACCCAGTACTTC.

V usage is TRBV10-3 and J usage is TRBJ2-7, with D tentatively TRBD2 (5 bases). Germline V gives CDR1 ENHRY, CDR2 SYGVKD. This CDR3 has 16 amino acids. Trimming shortened V by 4 bases and J by 1 base, and 17 bases separated the two germline ends. The CDR3 spells CAISGAGVALSYEQYF. CDR3 DNA sequence: TGTGCCATCAGTGGGGCCGGGGTGGCTCTTTCCTACGAGCAGTACTTC.

In this sample, this clonotype turned up a few times. This sequence joins TRBV20-1 and TRBJ2-3; no definite D call. With 0 bases removed from V and 1 base from J, the gap between germline ends came to 11 bases. The CDR3 is 15 residues long. The germline CDR1 and CDR2 sequences are DFQATT and SNEGSKA (reference sequence). The CDR3 here is CSARDVGRGTDTQYF. DNA for the CDR3: TGCAGTGCTAGAGATGTGGGCCGGGGCACAGATACGCAGTATTTT.

This clonotype was counted only a few times. The genes are TRBV2 and TRBJ2-1; D gene uncertain. With 4 bases removed from V and 0 bases from J, the gap between germline ends came to 10 bases. CDR1 and CDR2 from the germline V gene are SNHLY and FYNNEI. The length of the CDR3 is 15 residues. The CDR3 is CASSALQSSYNEQFF. The DNA for the CDR3 is TGTGCCAGCAGTGCTTTACAGAGCTCCTACAATGAGCAGTTCTTC.

This clonotype showed up just a few times. This chain connects TRBV5-1 to TRBJ2-2; the D is unclear. Trimming removed 1 base at V and 1 base at J, with 14 bases between. The CDR3 extends over 17 amino acids. Germline V gene sequence: CDR1 SGHRS, CDR2 YFSETQ. The CDR3 DNA sequence: TGCGCCAGCAGCTTGATTTTCGGTCCGCTGAACACCGGGGAGCTGTTTTTT. As protein: CASSLIFGPLNTGELFF.

The chain uses TRBV7-2 and TRBJ2-1, with 11 nucleotides matching TRBD2. The CDR3 sequence is 17 residues long. CDR1 and CDR2 (germline): SGHTA, FQGNSA. The trim removed 7 bases at V and 7 bases at J, leaving 15 bases unmatched. The CDR3 spells CASTLLAGEWVVNEQFF. As DNA, the CDR3 is TGTGCCAGCACGCTACTAGCGGGGGAATGGGTGGTGAATGAGCAGTTCTTC. Filled out from reference TRBV7-2 and TRBJ2-1, the complete variable domain reads GAGVSQSPSNKVTEKGKDVELRCDPISGHTALYWYRQSLGQGLEFLIYFQGNSAPDKSGLPSDRFSAERTGGSVSTLTIQRTQQEDSAVYLCASTLLAGEWVVNEQFFGPGTRLTVL.

This clonotype was observed a few times. The V call is TRBV5-6, the J call TRBJ2-1; TRBD2 agrees at 15 bases. Trimming removed 5 bases from V and 5 bases from J; junction bases left unmatched: 11. The V gene's germline CDR1 is SGHDT and CDR2 YYEEEE. This CDR3 region has 18 residues. The CDR3 nucleotides read TGTGCCAGCAGTTTCCGGACTAGCGGGGGGGTAGTCAACAATGAGCAGTTCTTC. It yields the protein CASSFRTSGGVVNNEQFF. The full variable domain, completed using reference TRBV5-6 and TRBJ2-1, is DAGVTQSPTHLIKTRGQQVTLRCSPKSGHDTVSWYQQALGQGPQFIFQYYEEEERQRGNFPDRFSGHQFPNYSSELNVNALLLGDSALYLCASSFRTSGGVVNNEQFFGPGTRLTVL.

The CDR3 reads CATRGSLAGELFF. The CDR3 region has the DNA TGTGCCACCAGAGGATCGTTGGCCGGGGAGCTGTTTTTT. The chain has TRBV24-1 and TRBJ2-2, with D unclear. This CDR3 region has 13 residues. CDR1 and CDR2 from the germline V gene are KGHDR and SFDVKD. V was pared by 7 bases and J by 6 bases, with 11 bases between.

In its sample, this clonotype was seen many times. This chain joins TRBV10-2 and TRBJ2-7; TRBD1 agrees at 7 bases. Trimming cost V 0 bases and J 3 bases; bases outside gene matches: 11. In germline, CDR1 is WSHSY, CDR2 SAAADI. The CDR3 is made up of 17 amino acids. The CDR3 sequence is CASSESPFWQGDYEQYF. The CDR3 bases are TGCGCCAGCAGTGAGTCTCCTTTCTGGCAGGGGGACTACGAGCAGTACTTC.

This clonotype was detected a few times. This sequence joins TRBV12-3 or TRBV12-4 and TRBJ1-2; possibly TRBD1 for D (5 bases). The CDR3 extends over 13 amino acids. The ends were cut back, 0 bases at V and 7 bases at J, with 9 bases in the middle. In nucleotides, the CDR3 is TGTGCCAGCAGTTTAGCCGGGGCCCTTGGCTACACCTTC. Its translation: CASSLAGALGYTF.

The genes are TRBV11-3 and TRBJ2-2; TRBD1 or TRBD2 may be the D gene (5 bases each). V lost 3 bases to trimming and J lost 7 bases, with 12 bases between them. The CDR3 runs 14 residues. Germline assignment: CDR1 SGHNT and CDR2 YENEEA. Here the CDR3 reads CASSLGVNGGELFF. Written as DNA, the CDR3 is TGTGCCAGCAGCTTGGGGGTCAACGGCGGGGAGCTGTTTTTT.

The CDR3 region has the DNA TGTGCCAGCAGCACTACGATCCTTCGTGGGAGGCCCCACGAGCAGTACTTC. Translating it yields CASSTTILRGRPHEQYF. The chain couples TRBV12-3 or TRBV12-4 to TRBJ2-7, with a tentative D call TRBD2 (6 bases). The ends were cut back, 6 bases at V and 5 bases at J, with 26 bases in the middle. The CDR3 loop spans 17 amino acids.

The CDR3 loop reads CASSWSGGRMNTEAFF. The DNA of the CDR3 is TGCGCCAGCAGCTGGTCGGGGGGGCGGATGAACACTGAAGCTTTCTTT. V and J are TRBV5-1 and TRBJ1-1; perhaps TRBD1 as D (6 bases). The CDR3 totals 16 residues. Trimming pared 3 bases from V and 0 bases from J, leaving 15 bases between. Germline V lookup: CDR1 SGHRS, CDR2 YFSETQ.

J is TRBJ2-7 and V is TRBV20-1; D not certain. The length of the CDR3 is 12 residues. V lost 0 bases and J 4 bases, leaving 7 bases between the germline ends. Germline lookup yields CDR1 DFQATT and CDR2 SNEGSKA (reference sequence). CDR3 residues: CSARDIRYEQYF. The CDR3, as DNA: TGCAGTGCTAGAGATATCCGTTACGAGCAGTACTTC.

This clonotype occurred many times. This sequence joins TRBV27 and TRBJ2-7, with 14 nucleotides matching TRBD2. V shed 5 bases, J shed 1 base, and the junction held 10 bases outside the gene matches. CDR1 is MNHEY and CDR2 is SMNVEV in the germline V gene (reference sequence). The CDR3 extends over 18 amino acids. The CDR3, as DNA: TGTGCCAGCAGTGGGACTAGCGGGAGAAACAGAGGGTCCTACGAGCAGTACTTC. Its translation is CASSGTSGRNRGSYEQYF.

The table lists this clonotype with many counts. The chain joins TRBV3-1 to TRBJ2-1; D is perhaps TRBD1 (6 bases). The germline V and J ends were trimmed by 3 bases and 0 bases, with 6 bases remaining between them. The CDR3 totals 14 residues. Germline CDR1 reads LGHDT; CDR2 reads YNNKEL (reference sequence). CDR3 residues: CASSQDSSYNEQFF. DNA for the CDR3: TGTGCCAGCAGCCAGGACAGCTCCTACAATGAGCAGTTCTTC.

The J gene is TRBJ2-3, the V gene TRBV5-1, with D unresolved. CDR3 size: 11 residues. Between the trimmed V and J ends, which lost 0 bases and 9 bases, there was a span of 5 bases. Germline values: CDR1 SGHRS, CDR2 YFSETQ. The CDR3 loop is CASSLDGTQYF. In DNA form, the CDR3 reads TGCGCCAGCAGCTTGGACGGGACGCAGTATTTT.

The gene calls are TRBV25-1 and TRBJ1-4, with D unresolved. The CDR3 covers 14 residues. Trimming took off 0 bases at V and 8 bases at J, with 10 bases between the two ends. Per germline, CDR1 MGHDK and CDR2 SYGVNS. CDR3 amino acids: CASSEYIEGEKLFF. CDR3 nucleotides: TGTGCCAGCAGTGAATATATCGAAGGCGAAAAACTGTTTTTT.

A few counts support this clonotype. This chain links TRBV7-2 with TRBJ2-2; D unclear. Germline loops: CDR1 SGHTA, CDR2 FQGNSA. V lost 1 base and J 3 bases, leaving 9 bases between the germline ends. The length of the CDR3 is 15 residues. This CDR3 reads CASSLVKGYTGELFF. DNA for the CDR3: TGTGCCAGCAGCTTAGTTAAGGGATACACCGGGGAGCTGTTTTTT.

V gene TRBV29-1 combines with J gene TRBJ2-5; tentatively, D is TRBD2 (6 bases). V shed 3 bases and J shed 0 bases, with 8 bases lying between them. This CDR3 spans 13 amino acids. CDR1 and CDR2 from the germline V gene are SQVTM and ANQGSEA. DNA of the CDR3: TGCAGCGTTGAGCGGGGTAACCAAGAGACCCAGTACTTC. This encodes CSVERGNQETQYF.

This clonotype was seen a handful of times. Germline is not matched at one junction end, which may reflect a read error. This chain links TRBV2 with TRBJ2-1; D gene uncertain. CDR1 is SNHLY, CDR2 FYNNEI, per germline. The CDR3 is 11 residues long. CDR3 in amino acids: CASSRIKERFF. In nucleotides, the CDR3 is TGTGCCAGCAGTCGCATTAAAGAGCGGTTCTTC.

The chain recombines TRBV5-1 with TRBJ2-6; possibly TRBD1 for D (6 bases). The CDR3 totals 18 residues. CDR1 is SGHRS and CDR2 is YFSETQ in the germline V gene. Trimming removed 6 bases from V and 0 bases from J, with 19 bases in between. CDR3 sequence: CASKTSGTGISGANVLTF. The CDR3 DNA is TGCGCCAGCAAGACCTCCGGAACAGGGATCTCTGGGGCCAACGTCCTGACTTTC.

This clonotype was found many times. V is TRBV6-5 and J is TRBJ1-4; D remains ambiguous. Germline CDR1 is MNHEY and CDR2 is SVGAGI. V lost 0 bases and J 5 bases, leaving 10 bases between the germline ends. The CDR3 loop spans 15 amino acids. The CDR3 nucleotides are TGTGCCAGCAGTTACTCGGTCAGTGGAAATGAAAAACTGTTTTTT. Encoded protein: CASSYSVSGNEKLFF.

In this sample, this clonotype turned up a few times. V is TRBV7-8 and J is TRBJ2-2; 11 bases agree with TRBD2. The V and J ends lost 5 bases and 4 bases, in that order; junction bases with no gene match: 9. Per the germline V gene, CDR1 is SGHVS and CDR2 is FQNEAQ. This CDR3 has 17 amino acids. In nucleotides, the CDR3 is TGTGCCAGCAGCCCCTTAGCGGGAGGGCGGATCACCGGGGAGCTGTTTTTT. Protein product: CASSPLAGGRITGELFF.

In its sample, this clonotype was seen a few times. V gene TRBV15 combines with J gene TRBJ1-6; D is ambiguous. The germline V and J ends were trimmed by 5 bases and 9 bases, with 23 bases remaining between them. CDR1 is LNHNV, CDR2 YYDKDF, per germline (reference sequence). The CDR3 consists of 17 residues. CDR3 sequence: CATSVEPPQGFGSPLHF. Here the CDR3 DNA reads TGTGCCACCAGCGTCGAACCCCCACAAGGGTTTGGTTCACCCCTCCACTTT.

This clonotype occurred a few times. The chain is built from TRBV3-1 and TRBJ1-2, with D maybe TRBD1 (6 bases). Germline V CDR1 and CDR2: LGHDT, YNNKEL (reference sequence). The CDR3 consists of 14 residues. Trimming cost V 4 bases and J 4 bases, with 13 bases left between them. Written as DNA, the CDR3 is TGTGCCAGCAGCCGCAAGGGAGGGGGCTATGGCTACACCTTC. Its translation: CASSRKGGGYGYTF.

The V call is TRBV7-6, the J call TRBJ1-4, with D unresolved. Germline V lookup: CDR1 SGHVS, CDR2 FNYEAQ. Trimming took off 1 base at V and 0 bases at J, with 6 bases between the two ends. CDR3 length: 15 residues. The CDR3 loop reads CASSLGVTTNEKLFF. The CDR3, as DNA: TGTGCCAGCAGCTTAGGGGTTACAACTAATGAAAAACTGTTTTTT.